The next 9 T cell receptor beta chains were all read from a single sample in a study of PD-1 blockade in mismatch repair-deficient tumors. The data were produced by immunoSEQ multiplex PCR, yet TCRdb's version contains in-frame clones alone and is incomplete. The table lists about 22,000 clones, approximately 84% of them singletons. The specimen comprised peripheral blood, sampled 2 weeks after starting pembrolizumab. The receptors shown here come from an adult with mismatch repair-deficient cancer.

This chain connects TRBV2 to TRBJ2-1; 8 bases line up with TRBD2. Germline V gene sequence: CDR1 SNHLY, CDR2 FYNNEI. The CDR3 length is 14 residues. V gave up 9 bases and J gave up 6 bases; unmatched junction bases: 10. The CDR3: CASTPGTRGNEQFF. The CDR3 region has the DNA TGTGCCAGTACTCCGGGGACTAGAGGCAATGAGCAGTTCTTC. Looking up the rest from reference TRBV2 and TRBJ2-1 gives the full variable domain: EPEVTQTPSHQVTQMGQEVILRCVPISNHLYFYWYRQILGQKVEFLVSFYNNEISEKSEIFDDQFSVERPDGSNFTLKIRSTKLEDSAMYFCASTPGTRGNEQFFGPGTRLTVL.

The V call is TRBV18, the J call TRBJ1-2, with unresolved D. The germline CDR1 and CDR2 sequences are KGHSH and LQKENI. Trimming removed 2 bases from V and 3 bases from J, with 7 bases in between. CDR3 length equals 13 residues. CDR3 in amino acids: CASSPDGHYGYTF. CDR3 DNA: TGTGCCAGCTCACCAGACGGACACTATGGCTACACCTTC.

CDR3 coding DNA: TGTGCCTGGGGGAGGGGATTCTACGAGCAGTACTTC. Its translation is CAWGRGFYEQYF. This chain connects TRBV30 to TRBJ2-7, with TRBD2 matching 7 bases. The V gene end was trimmed by 5 bases and the J gene end by 3 bases; junction bases not matched to a gene: 4. The CDR3 spans 12 residues. Germline V gene sequence: CDR1 GTSNPN, CDR2 SVGIG (reference sequence).

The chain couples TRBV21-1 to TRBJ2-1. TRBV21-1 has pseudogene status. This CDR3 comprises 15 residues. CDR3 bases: TGTGCCAGCAGCCCCGGACGGAGCTCCTACAATGAGCAGTTCTTC. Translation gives CASSPGRSSYNEQFF.

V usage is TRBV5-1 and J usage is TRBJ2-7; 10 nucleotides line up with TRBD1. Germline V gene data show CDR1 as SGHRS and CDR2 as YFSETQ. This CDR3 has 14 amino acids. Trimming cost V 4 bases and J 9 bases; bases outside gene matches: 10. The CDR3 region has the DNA TGCGCCAGCAGCCTGGGGACAGGGGTTGAGGTGCAGTACTTC. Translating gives CASSLGTGVEVQYF.

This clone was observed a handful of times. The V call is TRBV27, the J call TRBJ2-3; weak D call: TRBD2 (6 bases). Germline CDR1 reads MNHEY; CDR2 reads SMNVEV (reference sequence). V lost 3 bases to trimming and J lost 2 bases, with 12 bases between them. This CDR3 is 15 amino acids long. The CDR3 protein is CASSFATGDTDTQYF. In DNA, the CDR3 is TGTGCCAGCAGTTTCGCGACGGGAGACACAGATACGCAGTATTTT.

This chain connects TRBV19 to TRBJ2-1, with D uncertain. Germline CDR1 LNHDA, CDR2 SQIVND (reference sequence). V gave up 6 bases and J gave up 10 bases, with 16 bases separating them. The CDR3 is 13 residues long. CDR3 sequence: CASSSADLFEQFF. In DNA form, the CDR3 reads TGTGCCAGTAGCTCCGCTGATCTTTTCGAGCAGTTCTTC.

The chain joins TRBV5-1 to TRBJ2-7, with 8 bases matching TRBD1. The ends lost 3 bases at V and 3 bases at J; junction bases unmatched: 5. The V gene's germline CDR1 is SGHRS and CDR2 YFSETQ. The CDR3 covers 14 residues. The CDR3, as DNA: TGCGCCAGCAGCTCGCCCGGACAGGGCTACGAGCAGTACTTC. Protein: CASSSPGQGYEQYF.

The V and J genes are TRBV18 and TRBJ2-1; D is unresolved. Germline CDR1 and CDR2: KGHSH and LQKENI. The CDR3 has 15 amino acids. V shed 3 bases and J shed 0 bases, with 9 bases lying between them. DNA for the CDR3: TGTGCCAGCTCACCCCAGCAGAGCTCCTACAATGAGCAGTTCTTC. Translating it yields CASSPQQSSYNEQFF.